This T cell receptor (beta chain) was recovered during a study of beta chain features in type 1 diabetes. Germline V gene sequence: CDR1 SGHVS, CDR2 FQNEAQ. The germline V and J ends were trimmed by 4 bases and 4 bases, with 17 bases remaining between them. CDR3 length: 15 amino acids. Expressed TCRB transcripts were sequenced after all isolated RNA was converted to cDNA. Profiling relied on immunoSEQ multiplex PCR, and the TCRdb table lists in-frame clones only, not all of them. Seen here are hundreds of thousands of clones, roughly a sixth observed once, and the top ten hold roughly 0.025%. The table lists this clone with a few counts. Its antigen is not known. Findings of the study overall: Compared with healthy donors, patients appeared to share more similar naive, central memory and regulatory TCRB repertoires. A pattern of fewer insertions and more deletions at VDJ junctions was seen in type 1 diabetes patients. Reads derived from cDNA could over-represent cells showing high TCR expression. Across all four CD4+ subsets, people with type 1 diabetes showed modestly shorter TCRB CDR3s.

The J gene is TRBJ2-7, the V gene TRBV7-8; a possible D gene is TRBD2 (6 bases). Material: naive CD4+ T cells from blood. The sequence was obtained from a woman between 18 and 29 years old in good health. CDR3 protein: CASSYGLLAAYEQYF. CDR3 coding DNA: TGTGCCAGCAGCTATGGGTTGTTAGCGGCTTACGAGCAGTACTTC.